This T cell receptor beta chain came from a study of control samples from healthy donors and cancer patients. Sequencing used immunoSEQ multiplex PCR; TCRdb keeps in-frame clones, though not all of them. The repertoire includes 150,000 or so clones, 70% to 90% of them detected once, and about 1.7% sits in the top ten. V was clipped by 6 bases and J by 4 bases; unmatched bases: 14. CDR1 MNHEY and CDR2 SVGEGT come from the germline V gene. This CDR3 is built from 17 residues. The sequencing sample was made of blood. This clonotype originated in a young man in good health. The chain uses TRBV6-2 or TRBV6-3 and TRBJ2-3, with 9 bases that match TRBD1. CDR3 DNA sequence: TGTGCCAGCAGCCGCACCAATACAGGGGGCCCACCAGATACGCAGTATTTT. Translating gives CASSRTNTGGPPDTQYF.